Reported below is one TCR beta chain. The antigen is unknown. V lost 2 bases to trimming and J lost 0 bases; unmatched junction nucleotides: 4. The CDR3 consists of 16 residues. Germline CDR1 LNHDA, CDR2 SQIVND (reference sequence). The data originate from a study of cytomegalovirus exposure and HLA in healthy donors. As for the study in general: The approximately 120 validation repertoires were reported in a later analysis to have been generated on the same platform as the roughly 720 first-cohort repertoires.

The method was immunoSEQ multiplex PCR; TCRdb's version includes in-frame clones alone and lacks a portion of them. The table records about 140,000 clones, approximately 87% of them present only once. The donors belonged to the 120-subject validation cohort, separate from the roughly 600-subject first cohort. Study-wide points: Testing in vitro showed a few CMV-associated chains specific for CMV antigens. Investigators reported approximately 150 TCR beta chains as tied to cytomegalovirus.

V and J are TRBV19 and TRBJ1-5; TRBD1 matches 7 bases. Sequenced input: PBMCs. The TCR sequence derives from a man between 18 and 29 years old in good health and CMV-seronegative. CDR3 sequence: CASSISRGHSNQPQHF. The CDR3 bases are TGTGCCAGTAGTATATCGAGGGGGCATAGCAATCAGCCCCAGCATTTT. The whole variable domain, remainder taken from reference TRBV19 and TRBJ1-5, is DGGITQSPKYLFRKEGQNVTLSCEQNLNHDAMYWYRQDPGQGLRLIYYSQIVNDFQKGDIAEGYSVSREKKESFPLTVTSAQKNPTAFYLCASSISRGHSNQPQHFGDGTRLSIL.